The 30 T cell receptor beta chains presented below share a single source sample, sequenced in a study of blood T cell repertoires in COVID-19. TCRdb's table, derived via immunoSEQ multiplex PCR, lists solely in-frame clones and lacks some. The sample records under 300,000 clones, about nine tenths being singletons. The specimen sequenced was PBMCs or T cells enriched from blood (not recorded which). The source of these receptors is a woman between 40 and 50 years old who had recovered from COVID-19.

For the CDR3, the DNA is TGTGCCAGTAGTATGGCCCTAGCCGCTAGCTCCTACAATGAGCAGTTCTTC. Translation gives CASSMALAASSYNEQFF. The V and J genes are TRBV19 and TRBJ2-1; possibly TRBD2 for D (5 bases). The germline V gene has CDR1 LNHDA and CDR2 SQIVND (reference sequence). The CDR3 sequence is 17 residues long. V lost 3 bases to trimming and J lost 0 bases, with 15 bases between them.

The rearrangement uses TRBV6-5 and TRBJ1-1; no firm D call. Germline V CDR1 and CDR2: MNHEY, SVGAGI. This CDR3 spans 15 amino acids. Trimming left V 8 bases short and J 4 bases short, with 20 bases between. The CDR3, as DNA: TGTGCCAGCGTCCAGCCGAGGGTTGAGGGCACTGAAGCTTTCTTT. Protein sequence: CASVQPRVEGTEAFF.

This clone was counted between two and nine times. The chain combines TRBV6-5 with TRBJ1-5; TRBD1 might be the D (6 bases). Germline lookup yields CDR1 MNHEY and CDR2 SVGAGI. The CDR3 extends over 15 amino acids. V lost 4 bases to trimming and J lost 1 base, with 11 bases between them. CDR3 loop: CASSSQGRSNQPQHF. CDR3 coding DNA: TGTGCCAGCAGTTCACAGGGTCGGAGCAATCAGCCCCAGCATTTT.

V usage is TRBV5-1 and J usage is TRBJ1-4; 8 bases are shared with TRBD1. CDR1 SGHRS and CDR2 YFSETQ come from the germline V gene. The CDR3 contains 14 residues. Trimming removed 4 bases from V and 6 bases from J; junction bases left unmatched: 5. CDR3 residues: CASSVTGVDEKLFF. The CDR3 DNA reads TGCGCCAGCAGCGTGACAGGGGTTGATGAAAAACTGTTTTTT.

This chain uses TRBV4-1 with TRBJ2-7; 7 bases are shared with TRBD1. The CDR3 is 16 amino acids. V lost 5 bases and J lost 2; bases outside the gene matches: 12. Germline CDR1 reads MGHRA; CDR2 reads YSYEKL. CDR3 sequence (DNA): TGCGCCAGCAGCGACCGGCGGACAGGACAAACCTACGAGCAGTACTTC. Translated, it gives CASSDRRTGQTYEQYF.

There are a few counts of this clone. The rearrangement uses TRBV7-8 and TRBJ1-3, with D perhaps matching TRBD1 (6 bases). Looked up from germline, CDR1 is SGHVS and CDR2 is FQNEAQ. Trimming stripped 1 base from V and 0 bases from J, with 7 bases between. CDR3 length: 15 residues. The CDR3 bases are TGTGCCAGCAGCTTAGAGGGGGTCTCTGGAAACACCATATATTTT. It is translated as CASSLEGVSGNTIYF. Supplemented by reference TRBV7-8 and TRBJ1-3, the full variable domain reads GAGVSQSPRYKVAKRGQDVALRCDPISGHVSLFWYQQALGQGPEFLTYFQNEAQLDKSGLPSDRFFAERPEGSVSTLKIQRTQQEDSAVYLCASSLEGVSGNTIYFGEGSWLTVV.

This clone was detected a few times. V usage is TRBV7-2 and J usage is TRBJ1-5; D not certain. Germline V gene data show CDR1 as SGHTA and CDR2 as FQGNSA. The CDR3 is 14 residues long. Deletions cut 5 bases from V and 4 bases from J, with 12 bases between. The chain's CDR3 is CASSRTGRNQPQHF. The CDR3 DNA sequence: TGTGCCAGCAGCCGGACGGGGAGGAATCAGCCCCAGCATTTT.

V gene TRBV6-2 or TRBV6-3 combines with J gene TRBJ1-5; D may be TRBD1 (5 bases). CDR1 and CDR2 from the germline V gene are MNHEY and SVGEGT. The CDR3 length is 13 residues. Trimming cost V 5 bases and J 7 bases, with 12 bases left between them. CDR3 loop: CASSRTIAQPQHF. The DNA for the CDR3 is TGTGCCAGCAGTCGGACAATCGCCCAGCCCCAGCATTTT.

V usage is TRBV10-2 and J usage is TRBJ2-7, with 8 positions matching TRBD1. Germline lookup yields CDR1 WSHSY and CDR2 SAAADI. Trimming removed 6 bases from V and 3 bases from J; junction bases left unmatched: 7. The CDR3 runs to 14 residues. DNA of the CDR3: TGCGCCAGCAGGGGACAGGAATGGGGCTACGAGCAGTACTTC. Protein sequence: CASRGQEWGYEQYF.

As DNA, the CDR3 is TGTGCCAGCTCGGGGACAGGGATCATGGGTACTGAAGCTTTCTTT. It is translated as CASSGTGIMGTEAFF. The V and J genes are TRBV7-3 and TRBJ1-1, with 9 bases matching TRBD1. Germline CDR1 SGHTA, CDR2 FQGTGA. The CDR3 totals 15 residues. With V trimmed by 8 bases and J by 5 bases, 12 bases remained unmatched.

The genes are TRBV13 and TRBJ1-6; D unresolved. CDR1 is PRHDT and CDR2 is FYEKMQ in the germline V gene (reference sequence). The V gene lost 2 bases and the J gene lost 5 bases, with 10 bases spanning the gap. The CDR3 runs 15 residues. The chain's CDR3 is CASSLSSRDNSPLHF. In DNA, the CDR3 is TGTGCCAGCAGCTTATCTAGCAGAGATAATTCACCCCTCCACTTT.

CDR3 loop: CASRFPVTGLNTEAFF. The CDR3 coding sequence is TGTGCCAGCCGTTTTCCCGTCACAGGGCTGAACACTGAAGCTTTCTTT. This rearrangement joins TRBV19 to TRBJ1-1; D might be TRBD1 (6 bases). The CDR3 has 16 residues. The germline V gene encodes CDR1 LNHDA and CDR2 SQIVND (reference sequence). Trimming cost V 9 bases and J 0 bases, with 20 bases left between them.

As for this clone: Other DNA sequences in the sample encode the same CDR3. CDR3 DNA sequence: TGTGCCAGCTCACCAGGACTAGCGGGGAACACCGGGGAGCTGTTTTTT. Amino acid sequence: CASSPGLAGNTGELFF. J is TRBJ2-2 and V is TRBV18, with TRBD2 matching 11 bases. Germline CDR1 reads KGHSH; CDR2 reads LQKENI. V gave up 2 bases and J gave up 1 base; unmatched junction bases: 0. This CDR3 has 16 residues. The full variable domain, completed using reference TRBV18 and TRBJ2-2, is NAGVMQNPRHLVRRRGQEARLRCSPMKGHSHVYWYRQLPEEGLKFMVYLQKENIIDESGMPKERFSAEFPKEGPSILRIQQVVRGDSAAYFCASSPGLAGNTGELFFGEGSRLTVL.

This chain connects TRBV18 to TRBJ2-5; tentatively, D is TRBD2 (5 bases). The germline V and J ends were trimmed by 8 bases and 1 base, with 11 bases remaining between them. This CDR3 is 13 amino acids long. The germline V gene encodes CDR1 KGHSH and CDR2 LQKENI. CDR3 region: CASLRGSQETQYF. The CDR3 DNA reads as TGTGCCAGCCTTCGGGGTTCCCAAGAGACCCAGTACTTC.

The chain recombines TRBV3-1 (or the pseudogene TRBV3-2) with TRBJ1-2, with TRBD1 matching over 7 bases. Germline CDR1 reads LGHDT; CDR2 reads YNNKEL (reference sequence). V was pared by 4 bases and J by 7 bases, with 6 bases of the junction left unmatched. The CDR3 totals 13 residues. The CDR3 DNA reads TGTGCCAGCAGCCCGACAGGGAGGAGTGGCTACACCTTC. The encoded protein is CASSPTGRSGYTF.

The rearrangement joins TRBV18 to TRBJ1-2; D might be TRBD1 (6 bases). Between the trimmed V and J ends, which lost 5 bases and 5 bases, there was a span of 12 bases. Germline loops: CDR1 KGHSH, CDR2 LQKENI. The CDR3 runs to 13 residues. The DNA of the CDR3 is TGTGCCAGCTCAGAATGGACAGATTATGGCTACACCTTC. This sequence encodes CASSEWTDYGYTF.

This rearrangement joins TRBV11-2 to TRBJ2-7, with 7 bases identical to TRBD1. The V and J ends lost 6 bases and 0 bases, in that order; junction bases with no gene match: 11. Germline assignment: CDR1 SGHAT and CDR2 FQNNGV. The CDR3 runs to 16 residues. This CDR3 reads CASSPIPQGSSYEQYF. As DNA, the CDR3 is TGTGCCAGCAGTCCCATCCCACAGGGGAGCTCCTACGAGCAGTACTTC.

This sequence joins TRBV6-1 and TRBJ1-6, with a weak D call TRBD1 (6 bases). This CDR3 has 14 amino acids. V was clipped by 6 bases and J by 5 bases, with 11 bases between them. The germline gives CDR1 MNHNS, CDR2 SASEGT. As DNA, the CDR3 is TGTGCCAGCAGGGAGGACAGAGATAATTCACCCCTCCACTTT. This sequence encodes CASREDRDNSPLHF.

The chain has TRBV7-3 and TRBJ2-5; 7 nucleotides match TRBD2. V dropped 5 bases and J dropped 2; count of bases not matched to a gene: 2. Germline CDR1 SGHTA, CDR2 FQGTGA. The CDR3 totals 13 residues. CDR3 in amino acids: CASSGGLQETQYF. For the CDR3, the DNA is TGTGCCAGCAGCGGGGGACTACAAGAGACCCAGTACTTC. Looking up the rest from reference TRBV7-3 and TRBJ2-5 gives the full variable domain: GAGVSQTPSNKVTEKGKYVELRCDPISGHTALYWYRQSLGQGPEFLIYFQGTGAADDSGLPNDRFFAVRPEGSVSTLKIQRTERGDSAVYLCASSGGLQETQYFGPGTRLLVL.

This sequence joins TRBV18 and TRBJ2-7; D is possibly TRBD2 (5 bases). The CDR3 runs 15 residues. Germline-derived CDR1 and CDR2 are KGHSH and LQKENI. Trimming shortened V by 6 bases and J by 2 bases, and 17 bases separated the two germline ends. The CDR3 loop reads CASSHDIREPYEQYF. CDR3 DNA: TGTGCCAGCTCCCACGACATAAGGGAGCCCTACGAGCAGTACTTC.

The chain carries TRBV27 and TRBJ1-2; D perhaps matches TRBD1 (5 bases). The CDR3 length is 17 residues. Germline CDR1 reads MNHEY; CDR2 reads SMNVEV (reference sequence). Trimming shortened V by 1 base and J by 6 bases, and 21 bases separated the two germline ends. The CDR3 protein is CASSLLRGRGDGNGYTF. The CDR3 DNA follows: TGTGCCAGCAGTTTATTACGGGGACGGGGGGATGGAAATGGCTACACCTTC.

J is TRBJ2-2 and V is TRBV4-3, with TRBD1 as a possible D gene (5 bases). Trimming pared 0 bases from V and 0 bases from J, leaving 11 bases between. CDR3 size: 17 residues. The V gene's germline CDR1 is LGHNA and CDR2 YSLEER. The CDR3 region is CASSQDGQGANTGELFF. CDR3 in DNA: TGCGCCAGCAGCCAAGATGGTCAGGGCGCGAACACCGGGGAGCTGTTTTTT.

This clone was counted between two and nine times. V and J are TRBV29-1 and TRBJ2-7; 7 nucleotides align to TRBD2. The junction had 18 bases not matched to a gene; V was cut back by 4 bases and J by 0 bases. The V gene's germline CDR1 is SQVTM and CDR2 ANQGSEA. This CDR3 is built from 18 residues. Written as DNA, the CDR3 is TGCAGCGTTGCTTCCTCCGGGAGGCGGGACCAAAGCTCCTACGAGCAGTACTTC. It translates to CSVASSGRRDQSSYEQYF.

The chain combines TRBV5-1 with TRBJ2-1; 8 nucleotides line up with TRBD2. CDR3 length: 14 amino acids. With V trimmed by 0 bases and J by 9 bases, 5 bases remained unmatched. Germline CDR1 and CDR2: SGHRS and YFSETQ. The CDR3 reads CASSLGGGMVEQFF. As DNA, the CDR3 is TGCGCCAGCAGCTTGGGCGGGGGGATGGTTGAGCAGTTCTTC.

The V call is TRBV7-2, the J call TRBJ1-1; no clear D gene. Trimming stripped 2 bases from V and 3 bases from J, with 13 bases between. From germline, CDR1 is SGHTA and CDR2 FQGNSA. The CDR3 sequence is 15 residues long. The CDR3 coding sequence is TGTGCCAGCAGCTTATATGCGGGAGTCTACACTGAAGCTTTCTTT. It specifies CASSLYAGVYTEAFF.

The chain carries TRBV6-1 and TRBJ1-1, with 11 bases matching TRBD1. Germline assignment: CDR1 MNHNS and CDR2 SASEGT. The CDR3 extends over 15 amino acids. With V trimmed by 2 bases and J by 10 bases, 9 bases remained unmatched. The CDR3 region is CASSENWGQGDVAFF. In DNA, the CDR3 is TGTGCCAGCAGTGAAAATTGGGGACAGGGGGATGTAGCTTTCTTT.

V gene TRBV29-1 combines with J gene TRBJ1-2, with 12 bases aligning to TRBD1. This CDR3 is built from 16 residues. The germline CDR1 and CDR2 sequences are SQVTM and ANQGSEA. Trimming cost V 4 bases and J 6 bases; bases outside gene matches: 12. This CDR3 is CSVGGSGTGGFDGYTF. Written as DNA, the CDR3 is TGCAGCGTTGGCGGGTCCGGGACAGGGGGCTTCGATGGCTACACCTTC.

J is TRBJ1-5 and V is TRBV7-9; 9 bases line up with TRBD1. Germline-derived CDR1 and CDR2 are SEHNR and FQNEAQ (reference sequence). The CDR3 runs to 16 residues. V shed 5 bases, J shed 0 bases, and the junction held 5 bases outside the gene matches. Here the CDR3 DNA reads TGTGCCAGCAGCCCCGGACAGGGGAGTAGCAATCAGCCCCAGCATTTT. Translation gives CASSPGQGSSNQPQHF.

The chain carries TRBV2 and TRBJ2-1, with D maybe TRBD2 (5 bases). The germline V gene has CDR1 SNHLY and CDR2 FYNNEI. With 7 bases removed from V and 7 bases from J, the gap between germline ends came to 17 bases. The CDR3 extends over 14 amino acids. In DNA form, the CDR3 reads TGTGCCAGCATGGGCCGTGGAGGTGTGAATGAGCAGTTCTTC. Translating gives CASMGRGGVNEQFF.

The chain links TRBV5-4 to TRBJ2-2; D may be TRBD1 (6 bases). The CDR3 is made up of 13 amino acids. V lost 2 bases, J lost 6 bases, and 8 bases lay in between. Germline V gene data show CDR1 as SGHNT and CDR2 as YYREEE (reference sequence). Here the CDR3 reads CASSLKGAGELFF. The CDR3 bases are TGTGCCAGCAGCTTAAAGGGGGCCGGGGAGCTGTTTTTT.